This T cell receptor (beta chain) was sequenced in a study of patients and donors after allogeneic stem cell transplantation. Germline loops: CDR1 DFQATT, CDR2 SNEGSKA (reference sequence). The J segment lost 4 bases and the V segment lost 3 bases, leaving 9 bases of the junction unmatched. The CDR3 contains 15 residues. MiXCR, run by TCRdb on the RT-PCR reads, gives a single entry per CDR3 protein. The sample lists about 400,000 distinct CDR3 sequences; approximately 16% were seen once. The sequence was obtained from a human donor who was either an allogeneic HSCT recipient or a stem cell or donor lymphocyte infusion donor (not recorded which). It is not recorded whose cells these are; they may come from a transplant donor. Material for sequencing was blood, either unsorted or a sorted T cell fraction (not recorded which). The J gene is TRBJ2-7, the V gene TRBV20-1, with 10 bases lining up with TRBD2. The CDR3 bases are TGCAGTGCTAGGGGGTCTAGCGGGAGTTCGTACGAGCAGTACTTC. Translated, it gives CSARGSSGSSYEQYF.